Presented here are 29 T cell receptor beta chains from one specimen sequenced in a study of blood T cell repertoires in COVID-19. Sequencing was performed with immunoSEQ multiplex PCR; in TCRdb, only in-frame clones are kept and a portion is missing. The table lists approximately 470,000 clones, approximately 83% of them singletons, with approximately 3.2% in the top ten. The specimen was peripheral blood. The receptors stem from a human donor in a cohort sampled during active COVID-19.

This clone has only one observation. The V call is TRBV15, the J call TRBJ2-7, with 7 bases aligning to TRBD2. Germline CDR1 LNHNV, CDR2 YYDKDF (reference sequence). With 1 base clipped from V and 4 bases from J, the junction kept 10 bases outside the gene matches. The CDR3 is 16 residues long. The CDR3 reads CATSRGAGEVYYEQYF. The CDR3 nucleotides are TGTGCCACCAGCAGAGGGGCGGGAGAGGTGTATTACGAGCAGTACTTC. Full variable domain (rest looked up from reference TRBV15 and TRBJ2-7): DAMVIQNPRYQVTQFGKPVTLSCSQTLNHNVMYWYQQKSSQAPKLLFHYYDKDFNNEADTPDNFQSRRPNTSFCFLDIRSPGLGDTAMYLCATSRGAGEVYYEQYFGPGTRLTVT.

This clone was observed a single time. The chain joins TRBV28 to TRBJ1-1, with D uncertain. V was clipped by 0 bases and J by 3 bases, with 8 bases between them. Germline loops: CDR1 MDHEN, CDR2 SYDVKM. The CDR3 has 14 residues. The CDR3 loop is CASSLWAGHTEAFF. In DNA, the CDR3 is TGTGCCAGCAGTTTATGGGCAGGCCACACTGAAGCTTTCTTT. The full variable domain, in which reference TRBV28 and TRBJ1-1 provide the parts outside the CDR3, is DVKVTQSSRYLVKRTGEKVFLECVQDMDHENMFWYRQDPGLGLRLIYFSYDVKMKEKGDIPEGYSVSREKKERFSLILESASTNQTSMYLCASSLWAGHTEAFFGQGTRLTVV.

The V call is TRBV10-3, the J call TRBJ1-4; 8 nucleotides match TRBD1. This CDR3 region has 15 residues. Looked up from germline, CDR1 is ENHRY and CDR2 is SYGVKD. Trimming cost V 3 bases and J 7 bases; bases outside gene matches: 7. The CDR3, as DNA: TGTGCCATCAGTGACCCCCCAGGGGGCAGTGAAAAACTGTTTTTT. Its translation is CAISDPPGGSEKLFF.

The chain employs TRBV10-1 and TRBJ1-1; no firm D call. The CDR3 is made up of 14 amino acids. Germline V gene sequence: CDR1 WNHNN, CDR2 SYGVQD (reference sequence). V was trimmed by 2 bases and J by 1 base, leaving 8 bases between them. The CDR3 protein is CASSEERWNTEAFF. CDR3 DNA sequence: TGCGCCAGCAGTGAGGAACGGTGGAACACTGAAGCTTTCTTT.

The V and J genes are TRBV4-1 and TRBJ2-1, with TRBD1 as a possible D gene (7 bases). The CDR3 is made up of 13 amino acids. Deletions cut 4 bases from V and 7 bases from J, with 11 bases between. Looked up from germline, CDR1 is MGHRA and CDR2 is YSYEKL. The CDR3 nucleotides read TGCGCCAGCAGCCGGAGGGGGCCTAATGAGCAGTTCTTC. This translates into CASSRRGPNEQFF.

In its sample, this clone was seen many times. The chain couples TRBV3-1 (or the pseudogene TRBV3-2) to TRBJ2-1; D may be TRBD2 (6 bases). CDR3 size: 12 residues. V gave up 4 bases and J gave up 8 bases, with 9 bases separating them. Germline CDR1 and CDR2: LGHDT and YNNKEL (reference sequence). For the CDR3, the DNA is TGTGCCAGCAGCCGACGGGGGTATGAGCAGTTCTTC. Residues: CASSRRGYEQFF.

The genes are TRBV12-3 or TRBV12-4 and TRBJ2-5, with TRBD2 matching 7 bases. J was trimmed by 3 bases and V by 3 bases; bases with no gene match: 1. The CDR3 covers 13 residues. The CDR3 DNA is TGTGCCAGCAGTTTCGGACTAGAAGAGACCCAGTACTTC. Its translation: CASSFGLEETQYF.

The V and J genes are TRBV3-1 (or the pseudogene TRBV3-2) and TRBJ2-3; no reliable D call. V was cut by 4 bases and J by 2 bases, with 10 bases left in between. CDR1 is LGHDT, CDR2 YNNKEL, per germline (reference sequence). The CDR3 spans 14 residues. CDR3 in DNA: TGTGCCAGCAGCCGAGGCCTCTACACAGATACGCAGTATTTT. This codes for CASSRGLYTDTQYF.

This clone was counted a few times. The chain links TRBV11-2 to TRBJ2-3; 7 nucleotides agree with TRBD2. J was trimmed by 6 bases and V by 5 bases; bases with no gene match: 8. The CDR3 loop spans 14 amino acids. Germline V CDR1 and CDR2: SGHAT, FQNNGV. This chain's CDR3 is CASSLLVGGDTQYF. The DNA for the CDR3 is TGTGCCAGCAGCCTACTAGTGGGAGGGGATACGCAGTATTTT.

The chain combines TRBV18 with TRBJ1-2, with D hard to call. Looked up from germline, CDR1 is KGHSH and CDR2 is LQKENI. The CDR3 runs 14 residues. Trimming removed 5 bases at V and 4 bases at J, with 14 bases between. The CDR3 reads CASSSAANSYGYTF. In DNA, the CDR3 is TGTGCCAGCTCATCGGCGGCTAATTCCTATGGCTACACCTTC.

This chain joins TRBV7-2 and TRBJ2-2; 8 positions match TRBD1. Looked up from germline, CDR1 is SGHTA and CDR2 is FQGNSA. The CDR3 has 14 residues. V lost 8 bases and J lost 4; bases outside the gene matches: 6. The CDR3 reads CASGTGGGTGELFF. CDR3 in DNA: TGTGCCAGCGGGACAGGAGGGGGCACCGGGGAGCTGTTTTTT.

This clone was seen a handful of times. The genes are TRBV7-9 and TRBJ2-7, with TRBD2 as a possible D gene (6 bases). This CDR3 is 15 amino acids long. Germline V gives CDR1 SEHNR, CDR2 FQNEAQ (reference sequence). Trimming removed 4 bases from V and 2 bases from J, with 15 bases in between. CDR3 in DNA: TGTGCCAGCAGCTCCGCCGGGGGACCGACCTACGAGCAGTACTTC. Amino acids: CASSSAGGPTYEQYF.

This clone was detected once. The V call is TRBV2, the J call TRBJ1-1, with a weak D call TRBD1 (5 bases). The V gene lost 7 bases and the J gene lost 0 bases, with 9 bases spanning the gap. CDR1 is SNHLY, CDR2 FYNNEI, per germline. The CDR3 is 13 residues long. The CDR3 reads CASTTGMNTEAFF. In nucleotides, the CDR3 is TGTGCCAGCACCACAGGTATGAACACTGAAGCTTTCTTT.

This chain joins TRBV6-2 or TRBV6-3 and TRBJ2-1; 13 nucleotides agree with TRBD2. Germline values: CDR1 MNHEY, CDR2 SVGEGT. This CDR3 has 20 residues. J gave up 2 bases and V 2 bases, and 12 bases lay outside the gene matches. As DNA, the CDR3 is TGTGCCAGCAGTTACACAGGGGCGCGGACTAGCGGGAGTGCCTACAATGAGCAGTTCTTC. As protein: CASSYTGARTSGSAYNEQFF.

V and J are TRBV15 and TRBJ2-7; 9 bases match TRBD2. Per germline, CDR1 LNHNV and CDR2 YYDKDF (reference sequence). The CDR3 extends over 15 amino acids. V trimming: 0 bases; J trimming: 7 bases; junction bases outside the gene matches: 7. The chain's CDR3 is CATSRELAGMGEQYF. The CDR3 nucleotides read TGTGCCACCAGCAGAGAACTAGCGGGCATGGGGGAGCAGTACTTC.

The CDR3 nucleotides read TGTGCCAGCAGCCCGGGACAGGCTAATTCACCCCTCCACTTT. It is translated as CASSPGQANSPLHF. The chain links TRBV3-1 (or the pseudogene TRBV3-2) to TRBJ1-6; 8 nucleotides line up with TRBD1. The trim removed 4 bases at V and 6 bases at J, leaving 2 bases unmatched. There are 14 residues in the CDR3. Germline values: CDR1 LGHDT, CDR2 YNNKEL (reference sequence).

CDR3 residues: CASSLGTGPSPLHF. CDR3 nucleotides: TGTGCCAGCAGCCTCGGGACAGGGCCTTCACCCCTCCACTTT. This chain links TRBV3-1 (or the pseudogene TRBV3-2) with TRBJ1-6; 9 bases line up with TRBD1. Germline assignment: CDR1 LGHDT and CDR2 YNNKEL (reference sequence). The length of the CDR3 is 14 residues. The J segment lost 9 bases and the V segment lost 4 bases, leaving 4 bases of the junction unmatched.

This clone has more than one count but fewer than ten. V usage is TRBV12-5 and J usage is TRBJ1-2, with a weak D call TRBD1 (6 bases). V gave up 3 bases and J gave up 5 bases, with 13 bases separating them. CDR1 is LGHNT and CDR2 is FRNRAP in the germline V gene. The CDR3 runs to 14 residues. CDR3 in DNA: TGTGCTAGTGGTTTAGGGACAAGGGGGTATGGCTACACCTTC. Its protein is CASGLGTRGYGYTF. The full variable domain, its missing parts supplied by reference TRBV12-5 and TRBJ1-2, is DARVTQTPRHKVTEMGQEVTMRCQPILGHNTVFWYRQTMMQGLELLAYFRNRAPLDDSGMPKDRFSAEMPDATLATLKIQPSEPRDSAVYFCASGLGTRGYGYTFGSGTRLTVV.

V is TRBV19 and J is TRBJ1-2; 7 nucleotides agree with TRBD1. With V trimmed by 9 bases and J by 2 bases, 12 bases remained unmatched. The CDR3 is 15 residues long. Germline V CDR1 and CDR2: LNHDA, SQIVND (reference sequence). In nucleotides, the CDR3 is TGTGCCAGCCGACTACCGGGACAGCAGAACTATGGCTACACCTTC. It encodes CASRLPGQQNYGYTF.

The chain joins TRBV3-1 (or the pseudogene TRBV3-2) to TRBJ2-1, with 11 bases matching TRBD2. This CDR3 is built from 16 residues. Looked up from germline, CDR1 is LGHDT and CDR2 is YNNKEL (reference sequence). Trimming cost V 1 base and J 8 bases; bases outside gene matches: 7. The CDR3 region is CASSQVITSGSHEQFF. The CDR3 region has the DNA TGTGCCAGCAGCCAAGTTATAACTAGCGGGAGCCATGAGCAGTTCTTC.

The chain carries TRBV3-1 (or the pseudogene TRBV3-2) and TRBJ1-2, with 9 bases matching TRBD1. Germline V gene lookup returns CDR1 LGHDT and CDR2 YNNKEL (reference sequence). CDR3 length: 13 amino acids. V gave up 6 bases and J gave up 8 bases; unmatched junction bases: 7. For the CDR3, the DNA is TGTGCCAGCAGAACACAGGGGGCGGTGGGCTACACCTTC. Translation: CASRTQGAVGYTF.

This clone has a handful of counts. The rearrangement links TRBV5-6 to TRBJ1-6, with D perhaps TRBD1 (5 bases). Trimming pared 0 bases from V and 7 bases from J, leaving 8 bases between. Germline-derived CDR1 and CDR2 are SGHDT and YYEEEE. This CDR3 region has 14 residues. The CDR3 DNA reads TGTGCCAGCAGCTTGGGGGGCAGGAATTCACCCCTCCACTTT. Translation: CASSLGGRNSPLHF. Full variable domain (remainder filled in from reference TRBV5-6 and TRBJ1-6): DAGVTQSPTHLIKTRGQQVTLRCSPKSGHDTVSWYQQALGQGPQFIFQYYEEEERQRGNFPDRFSGHQFPNYSSELNVNALLLGDSALYLCASSLGGRNSPLHFGNGTRLTVT.

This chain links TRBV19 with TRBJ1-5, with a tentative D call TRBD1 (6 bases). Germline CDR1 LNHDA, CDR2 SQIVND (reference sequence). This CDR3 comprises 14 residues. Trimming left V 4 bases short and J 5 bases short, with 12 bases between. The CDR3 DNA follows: TGTGCCAGTAGTAAACAGGGTTTTCATCAGCCCCAGCATTTT. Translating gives CASSKQGFHQPQHF.

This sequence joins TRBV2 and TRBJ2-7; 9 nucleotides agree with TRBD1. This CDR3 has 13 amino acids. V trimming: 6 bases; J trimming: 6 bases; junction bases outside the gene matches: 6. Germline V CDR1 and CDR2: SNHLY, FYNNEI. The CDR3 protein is CASRIQGAGEQYF. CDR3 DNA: TGTGCCAGCAGAATACAGGGGGCTGGCGAGCAGTACTTC.

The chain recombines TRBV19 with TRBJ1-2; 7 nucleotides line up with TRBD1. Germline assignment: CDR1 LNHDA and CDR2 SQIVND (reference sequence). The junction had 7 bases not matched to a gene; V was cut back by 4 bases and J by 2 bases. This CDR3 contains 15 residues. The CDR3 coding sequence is TGTGCCAGTAGTACGCAGGGGGGAATAAACTATGGCTACACCTTC. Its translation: CASSTQGGINYGYTF.

CDR3 DNA: TGTGCCAGCAGCTGGGCGGGACTAGCGGGAGTCTCCCCAGATACGCAGTATTTT. Translation: CASSWAGLAGVSPDTQYF. The gene calls are TRBV7-2 and TRBJ2-3; 14 positions match TRBD2. Germline V CDR1 and CDR2: SGHTA, FQGNSA. V lost 4 bases to trimming and J lost 4 bases; unmatched junction nucleotides: 10. The CDR3 covers 18 residues.

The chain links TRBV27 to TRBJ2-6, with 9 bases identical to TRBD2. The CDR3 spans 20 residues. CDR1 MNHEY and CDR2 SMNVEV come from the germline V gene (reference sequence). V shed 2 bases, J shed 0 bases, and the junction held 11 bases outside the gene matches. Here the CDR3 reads CASSLEPLAGVNSGANVLTF. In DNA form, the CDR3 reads TGTGCCAGCAGTTTAGAGCCCTTAGCGGGAGTCAACTCTGGGGCCAACGTCCTGACTTTC.

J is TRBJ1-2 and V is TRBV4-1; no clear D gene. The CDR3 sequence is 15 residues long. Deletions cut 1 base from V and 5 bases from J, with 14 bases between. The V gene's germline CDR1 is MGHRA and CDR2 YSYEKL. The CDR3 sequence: CASSQGLGFSYGYTF. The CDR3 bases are TGCGCCAGCAGCCAAGGACTCGGGTTTTCGTATGGCTACACCTTC.

The chain's CDR3 is CASSLGGTGTYEQYF. The CDR3, as DNA: TGTGCCAGCAGCTTGGGTGGGACAGGGACTTACGAGCAGTACTTC. The chain carries TRBV5-6 and TRBJ2-7; TRBD1 aligns across 9 bases. Germline V gives CDR1 SGHDT, CDR2 YYEEEE. The CDR3 runs 15 residues. With V trimmed by 0 bases and J by 4 bases, 5 bases remained unmatched. Drawing the rest from reference TRBV5-6 and TRBJ2-7, the complete variable domain is DAGVTQSPTHLIKTRGQQVTLRCSPKSGHDTVSWYQQALGQGPQFIFQYYEEEERQRGNFPDRFSGHQFPNYSSELNVNALLLGDSALYLCASSLGGTGTYEQYFGPGTRLTVT.